The T cell receptor (beta chain) under discussion was sequenced for a study of vaccination effects on CD4 cells after COVID-19. For the study at large: Early after vaccination, and again late, a few convalescent patients were sampled. Study findings and constraints: Spike-reactive clones present post-vaccine in convalescents were predominantly new vaccine-induced clones.

Trimming shortened V by 1 base and J by 5 bases, and 9 bases separated the two germline ends. The V gene's germline CDR1 is SGHNT and CDR2 YYREEE (reference sequence). This CDR3 spans 13 amino acids. Produced via immunoSEQ multiplex PCR; TCRdb's table is partial and in-frame only. This table has more than 15,000 clones, over 65% appearing once. Ahead of sequencing, the ViraFEST assay grew antigen-specific CD4+ T cells using viral peptide pools. The culture ran for under eleven days, and then CD4+ T cells were isolated. Convalescent patients had PCR-confirmed SARS-CoV-2 infection between March and December 2020. Each participant received a vaccine that was either BNT162b2 or mRNA-1273, given as two doses. A note on this clone: Its antigen is unknown.

V and J are TRBV5-4 and TRBJ2-5; D might be TRBD1 (5 bases). Sample: CD4+ T cells from PBMCs cultured with SARS-CoV-2 spike peptides, taken after COVID-19 vaccination. This TCR was recovered from a human donor who had a prior SARS-CoV-2 infection. This CDR3 is CASSLFQGETQYF. As DNA, the CDR3 is TGTGCCAGCAGCTTGTTCCAGGGTGAGACCCAGTACTTC.